A single sample gave rise to the 20 T cell receptor beta chains below, sequenced in a study of blood T cell repertoires in COVID-19. Sequenced by immunoSEQ multiplex PCR; TCRdb stores in-frame clones only, minus some. The sample holds about 310,000 clones, 85% to 90% seen once. The sample was peripheral blood. The receptors come from a woman in her 40s with COVID-19, enrolled during active disease.

V usage is TRBV3-1 (or the pseudogene TRBV3-2) and J usage is TRBJ2-3, with 7 bases fitting TRBD2. This CDR3 has 13 residues. From germline, CDR1 is LGHDT and CDR2 YNNKEL (reference sequence). The junction had 6 bases not matched to a gene; V was cut back by 8 bases and J by 4 bases. The CDR3 nucleotides read TGTGCCAGCTTGAAGGCGGGGGCAGATACGCAGTATTTT. Translating it yields CASLKAGADTQYF.

J is TRBJ2-7 and V is TRBV18; 10 nucleotides agree with TRBD1. The V gene's germline CDR1 is KGHSH and CDR2 LQKENI. The CDR3 runs to 14 residues. After removal of 3 bases from V and 6 bases from J, the junction contained 5 bases not matched to a gene. The CDR3, as DNA: TGTGCCAGCTCACCTGGACAGGGGGTGCTCGAGCAGTACTTC. It is translated as CASSPGQGVLEQYF.

The chain uses TRBV28 and TRBJ1-1; D may be TRBD1 (5 bases). V gave up 4 bases and J gave up 4 bases, with 22 bases separating them. The CDR3 sequence is 17 residues long. Germline CDR1 reads MDHEN; CDR2 reads SYDVKM. CDR3 nucleotide sequence: TGTGCCAGCAGTTCCGACGACAGTTTCCGACCCGGCACTGAAGCTTTCTTT. Protein: CASSSDDSFRPGTEAFF.

This chain connects TRBV30 to TRBJ1-5; D gene uncertain. Germline lookup yields CDR1 GTSNPN and CDR2 SVGIG (reference sequence). This CDR3 comprises 13 residues. V was cut by 1 base and J by 2 bases, with 6 bases left in between. In DNA form, the CDR3 reads TGTGCCTGGAGTGACAGTGGCAATCAGCCCCAGCATTTT. This codes for CAWSDSGNQPQHF.

This chain uses TRBV6-1 with TRBJ2-2, with 9 bases aligning to TRBD2. The CDR3 is made up of 14 amino acids. Unmatched junction bases numbered 8, after V lost 10 bases and J lost 5 bases. CDR1 and CDR2 (germline): MNHNS, SASEGT. The CDR3 DNA reads TGTGCCACCGCGGGAGGGGCGCCGACCGGGGAGCTGTTTTTT. Translating gives CATAGGAPTGELFF.

The chain employs TRBV7-9 and TRBJ2-7, with 7 bases identical to TRBD2. The CDR3 is 16 amino acids. Germline V gives CDR1 SEHNR, CDR2 FQNEAQ (reference sequence). The V gene end was trimmed by 5 bases and the J gene end by 3 bases; junction bases not matched to a gene: 13. The CDR3, as DNA: TGTGCCAGCAGCCATAGGGGTCTAGCGGACTTCTACGAGCAGTACTTC. Protein sequence: CASSHRGLADFYEQYF. The full variable domain, with the rest looked up from reference TRBV7-9 and TRBJ2-7, is DTGVSQNPRHKITKRGQNVTFRCDPISEHNRLYWYRQTLGQGPEFLTYFQNEAQLEKSRLLSDRFSAERPKGSFSTLEIQRTEQGDSAMYLCASSHRGLADFYEQYFGPGTRLTVT.

This clone was seen only a few times. The J gene is TRBJ1-1, the V gene TRBV7-2; D is undetermined. This CDR3 is 14 amino acids long. Per germline, CDR1 SGHTA and CDR2 FQGNSA. Trimming cost V 6 bases and J 3 bases, with 14 bases left between them. The CDR3 DNA reads as TGTGCCAGCAGTCTAGTTGGTGGAGACACTGAAGCTTTCTTT. Translating gives CASSLVGGDTEAFF. The full variable domain, with the rest looked up from reference TRBV7-2 and TRBJ1-1, is GAGVSQSPSNKVTEKGKDVELRCDPISGHTALYWYRQSLGQGLEFLIYFQGNSAPDKSGLPSDRFSAERTGGSVSTLTIQRTQQEDSAVYLCASSLVGGDTEAFFGQGTRLTVV.

This clone was detected only a few times. The chain employs TRBV29-1 and TRBJ1-5; TRBD1 matches 7 bases. Germline V gene lookup returns CDR1 SQVTM and CDR2 ANQGSEA. Unmatched junction bases numbered 7, after V lost 4 bases and J lost 1 base. The CDR3 covers 15 residues. CDR3 sequence: CSVGFGRGSNQPQHF. Here the CDR3 DNA reads TGCAGCGTTGGTTTCGGCAGGGGGAGCAATCAGCCCCAGCATTTT.

The chain carries TRBV14 and TRBJ2-1; 7 bases match TRBD1. The CDR3 totals 16 residues. Germline CDR1 and CDR2: SGHDN and FVKESK. V shed 0 bases, J shed 5 bases, and the junction held 7 bases outside the gene matches. For the CDR3, the DNA is TGTGCCAGCAGCCAAGATCCAGGGGGAACCGACAATGAGCAGTTCTTC. As protein: CASSQDPGGTDNEQFF.

This sequence joins TRBV11-3 and TRBJ2-5; the match to TRBD1 covers 9 bases. This CDR3 is built from 13 residues. Losses at the gene ends were 5 bases for V and 5 bases for J; bases not matched to a gene: 3. Per germline, CDR1 SGHNT and CDR2 YENEEA. CDR3 nucleotides: TGTGCCAGCAGCATACAGGGGGCGGAGACCCAGTACTTC. Its protein product is CASSIQGAETQYF.

This rearrangement joins TRBV4-3 to TRBJ2-5, with 11 bases lining up with TRBD2. The V gene end was trimmed by 3 bases and the J gene end by 4 bases; junction bases not matched to a gene: 7. Germline CDR1 is LGHNA and CDR2 is YSLEER. This CDR3 is built from 16 residues. The CDR3 DNA reads as TGCGCCAGCAGCCAGAGACTAGCGGGGACATCAGAGACCCAGTACTTC. Residues: CASSQRLAGTSETQYF.

The chain carries TRBV27 and TRBJ1-2; the match to TRBD1 covers 7 bases. The CDR3 is 13 residues long. The germline gives CDR1 MNHEY, CDR2 SMNVEV (reference sequence). Trimming took 5 bases from V and 7 from J; bases not matched to a gene: 7. The CDR3 loop is CASSRQGAGGYTF. CDR3 bases: TGTGCCAGCAGTAGACAGGGAGCAGGTGGCTACACCTTC.

The V call is TRBV6-4, the J call TRBJ1-3; D call uncertain. V shed 3 bases and J shed 4 bases, with 7 bases lying between them. The CDR3 has 13 residues. CDR1 is MRHNA and CDR2 is SNTAGT in the germline V gene. The CDR3 DNA follows: TGTGCCAGCAGTGAGGAGTTAGGAAACACCATATATTTT. Translating gives CASSEELGNTIYF.

The CDR3 nucleotides read TGTGCCAGCACACAAACTCCTGGGGGGAACTATGGCTACACCTTC. Amino acids: CASTQTPGGNYGYTF. This sequence joins TRBV7-3 and TRBJ1-2; D is possibly TRBD1 (5 bases). CDR3 length: 15 residues. The V end was cut by 7 bases, the J end by 2 bases, with 17 bases between. In germline, CDR1 is SGHTA, CDR2 FQGTGA.

V usage is TRBV7-6 and J usage is TRBJ2-1; TRBD2 aligns across 10 bases. The CDR3 runs 17 residues. The junction had 16 bases not matched to a gene; V was cut back by 5 bases and J by 9 bases. The germline V gene encodes CDR1 SGHVS and CDR2 FNYEAQ. CDR3 in amino acids: CASSLGVAGGKRGEQFF. The CDR3 DNA reads as TGTGCCAGCAGCCTCGGGGTAGCGGGAGGAAAGAGGGGTGAGCAGTTCTTC.

This clone was observed a handful of times. The CDR3 bases are TGTGCCAGCAGTTACACAACAGGGGGCTACGAGCAGTACTTC. Its protein is CASSYTTGGYEQYF. The chain recombines TRBV6-2 or TRBV6-3 with TRBJ2-7; 8 bases match TRBD1. Germline values: CDR1 MNHEY, CDR2 SVGEGT. The CDR3 has 14 amino acids. V shed 2 bases and J 3 bases; nucleotides not matched to a gene: 3.

The chain carries TRBV12-3 or TRBV12-4 and TRBJ1-2; the D gene is possibly TRBD1 (6 bases). V dropped 3 bases and J dropped 8 bases, with 10 bases sitting between them. CDR3 size: 12 residues. CDR3 region: CASSLGALGYTF. As DNA, the CDR3 is TGTGCCAGCAGTTTGGGGGCTTTGGGCTACACCTTC.

CDR3 sequence reads: CASSVISGDEQFF. CDR3 coding DNA: TGTGCCAGCAGCGTAATTTCCGGGGATGAGCAGTTCTTC. This sequence joins TRBV9 and TRBJ2-1; tentative D call: TRBD2 (5 bases). Germline CDR1 SGDLS, CDR2 YYNGEE. This CDR3 contains 13 residues. Trimming cost V 1 base and J 8 bases, with 10 bases left between them.

The chain joins TRBV5-1 to TRBJ1-2, with D unclear. The V gene's germline CDR1 is SGHRS and CDR2 YFSETQ. This CDR3 contains 13 residues. The V end was cut by 4 bases, the J end by 8 bases, with 15 bases between. The CDR3 DNA sequence: TGCGCCAGCAGCCCAACCTCTGGGAGAGGCTACACCTTC. This sequence encodes CASSPTSGRGYTF.

The chain carries TRBV18 and TRBJ2-7, with TRBD2 matching over 11 bases. V dropped 3 bases and J dropped 6; count of bases not matched to a gene: 7. CDR3 length: 15 residues. The germline gives CDR1 KGHSH, CDR2 LQKENI. The CDR3 region is CASSPVAGGPSEQYF. The CDR3 bases are TGTGCCAGCTCACCCGTAGCGGGGGGGCCCAGCGAGCAGTACTTC.